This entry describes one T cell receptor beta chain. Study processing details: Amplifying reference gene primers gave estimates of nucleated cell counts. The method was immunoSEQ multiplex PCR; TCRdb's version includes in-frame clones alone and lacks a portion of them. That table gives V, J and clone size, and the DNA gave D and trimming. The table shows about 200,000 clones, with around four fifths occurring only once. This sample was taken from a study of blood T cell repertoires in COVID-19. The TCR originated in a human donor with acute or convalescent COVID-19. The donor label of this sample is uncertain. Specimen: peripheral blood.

The CDR3: CASKRTGGRGYTF. CDR3 sequence (DNA): TGTGCCAGCAAACGGACAGGGGGCCGAGGCTACACCTTC. The rearrangement joins TRBV6-5 to TRBJ1-2, with 11 bases matching TRBD1. Germline V gene lookup returns CDR1 MNHEY and CDR2 SVGAGI. Trimming took 7 bases from V and 8 from J; bases not matched to a gene: 6. The CDR3 loop spans 13 amino acids.